These 20 T cell receptor beta chains came from one sample sequenced in a study of blood T cells in healthy people across ages. Primers used in a second PCR of roughly 6 to 11 cycles were a sample-barcoded 5' primer and a J-beta primer mix. Via MiXCR, TCRdb re-called the 5' RACE reads, giving one row per CDR3 protein. This sample has 600,000 or so distinct CDR3 sequences, with around 21% found just once. Sample: blood. These receptors all stem from a man aged 65-85 years in good health.

This clonotype occurred a few times. The rearrangement uses TRBV6-1 and TRBJ2-1, with D tentatively TRBD1 or TRBD2 (5 bases each). The germline CDR1 and CDR2 sequences are MNHNS and SASEGT. The CDR3 covers 15 residues. The V and J ends lost 6 bases and 5 bases respectively, with 17 bases between them. The CDR3 spells CASRGTGLDNNEQFF. CDR3 in DNA: TGTGCCAGCAGAGGCACGGGGCTAGACAACAATGAGCAGTTCTTC.

The sample holds a few counts of this clonotype. V and J are TRBV9 and TRBJ2-2; 8 bases are a match to TRBD2. This CDR3 spans 16 amino acids. The germline V gene encodes CDR1 SGDLS and CDR2 YYNGEE. V trimming: 0 bases; J trimming: 5 bases; junction bases outside the gene matches: 6. CDR3 sequence reads: CASSVGGGLVTGELFF. CDR3 bases: TGTGCCAGCAGCGTAGGAGGGGGACTAGTAACCGGGGAGCTGTTTTTT.

Only one count was recorded for this clonotype. This chain uses TRBV4-1 with TRBJ2-3, with D possibly being TRBD1 (6 bases). The CDR3 totals 14 residues. CDR1 and CDR2 (germline): MGHRA, YSYEKL. V was trimmed by 7 bases and J by 4 bases, leaving 15 bases between them. The CDR3 spells CASNYRDYADTQYF. Written as DNA, the CDR3 is TGCGCCAGCAACTACAGGGATTACGCAGATACGCAGTATTTT.

This clonotype was seen ten or more times. CDR3 loop: CASSARINVLTF. The CDR3 DNA is TGTGCCAGCAGTGCGAGAATTAACGTCCTGACTTTC. This chain connects TRBV28 to TRBJ2-6; no reliable D call. This CDR3 is built from 12 residues. CDR1 and CDR2 from the germline V gene are MDHEN and SYDVKM. Trimming took off 5 bases at V and 10 bases at J, with 9 bases between the two ends.

In its sample, this clonotype was seen many times. The chain combines TRBV6-5 with TRBJ2-5; a weak D match, TRBD1 (5 bases). Judging by the DNA end, TRBJ2-1 fits better; the J call may be wrong. CDR1 and CDR2 (germline): MNHEY, SVGAGI. This CDR3 has 15 residues. This CDR3 is CASSYRQKPYNEQFF. CDR3 DNA: TGTGCCAGCAGTTACCGACAGAAACCATACAATGAGCAGTTCTTC.

CDR3 loop: CSARDYEPTEKLFF. The CDR3 region has the DNA TGCAGTGCTAGAGATTACGAACCGACTGAAAAACTGTTTTTT. The chain employs TRBV20-1 and TRBJ1-4, with D unclear. Germline CDR1 DFQATT, CDR2 SNEGSKA (reference sequence). CDR3 length: 14 residues. V lost 0 bases, J lost 7 bases, and 12 bases lay in between.

This clonotype has more than one count but fewer than ten. This chain uses TRBV20-1 with TRBJ2-3; 8 bases line up with TRBD2. J was trimmed by 2 bases and V by 0 bases; bases with no gene match: 1. The length of the CDR3 is 14 residues. Germline assignment: CDR1 DFQATT and CDR2 SNEGSKA (reference sequence). CDR3 region: CSAREAGDTDTQYF. Here the CDR3 DNA reads TGCAGTGCTAGAGAAGCGGGGGACACAGATACGCAGTATTTT.

This clonotype has ten or more counts. The CDR3 nucleotides are TGTGCCAGCAGTCTTAACGGACTAGCGGGAGGGCGGTTGTCCTACGAGCAGTACTTC. Its protein is CASSLNGLAGGRLSYEQYF. This chain joins TRBV5-6 and TRBJ2-7, with 15 nucleotides matching TRBD2. V lost 5 bases to trimming and J lost 1 base; unmatched junction nucleotides: 13. Germline values: CDR1 SGHDT, CDR2 YYEEEE. The CDR3 runs 19 residues.

V usage is TRBV7-2 and J usage is TRBJ2-5; D call uncertain. The CDR3 runs to 14 residues. With 0 bases removed from V and 6 bases from J, the gap between germline ends came to 11 bases. The germline CDR1 and CDR2 sequences are SGHTA and FQGNSA. As DNA, the CDR3 is TGTGCCAGCAGCTTAGCTCGGCGACAACAGACCCAGTACTTC. Amino acid sequence: CASSLARRQQTQYF.

In this sample, this clonotype turned up a few times. The chain joins TRBV4-3 to TRBJ2-3, with 7 positions matching TRBD2. The germline V gene has CDR1 LGHNA and CDR2 YSLEER. The CDR3 runs 15 residues. The ends lost 2 bases at V and 6 bases at J; junction bases unmatched: 8. DNA of the CDR3: TGCGCCAGCAGCCAAAGAGCGGGAAGGGTGGATACGCAGTATTTT. It translates to CASSQRAGRVDTQYF.

This chain links TRBV28 with TRBJ1-1, with 7 bases aligning to TRBD1. V gave up 5 bases and J gave up 10 bases; unmatched junction bases: 10. This CDR3 is 13 amino acids long. In germline, CDR1 is MDHEN, CDR2 SYDVKM. This chain's CDR3 is CASSPQGMVVAFF. The CDR3 DNA sequence: TGTGCCAGCAGTCCACAGGGGATGGTGGTAGCTTTCTTT.

In its sample, this clonotype was seen a few times. The rearrangement joins TRBV27 to TRBJ1-3; D gene unclear. V was pared by 6 bases and J by 2 bases, with 8 bases between. The CDR3 runs 13 residues. Germline V CDR1 and CDR2: MNHEY, SMNVEV (reference sequence). The CDR3 DNA reads as TGTGCCAGCAGACAGATCGCTGGAAACACCATATATTTT. Translating it yields CASRQIAGNTIYF.

V usage is TRBV28 and J usage is TRBJ2-7; TRBD1 might be the D (5 bases). CDR1 is MDHEN and CDR2 is SYDVKM in the germline V gene. The CDR3 length is 14 residues. The V and J ends lost 5 bases and 0 bases respectively, with 11 bases between them. DNA of the CDR3: TGTGCCAGCAGTCTAACAGGTATCTCCTACGAGCAGTACTTC. Translating gives CASSLTGISYEQYF.

V and J are TRBV20-1 and TRBJ2-1; the D is unclear. The CDR3 totals 14 residues. Germline V gene sequence: CDR1 DFQATT, CDR2 SNEGSKA (reference sequence). The V gene lost 1 base and the J gene lost 0 bases, with 7 bases spanning the gap. The CDR3 DNA reads as TGCAGTGCTAGAGCGGGCAGCTCCTACAATGAGCAGTTCTTC. This sequence encodes CSARAGSSYNEQFF.

The rearrangement links TRBV4-3 to TRBJ2-1, with 10 bases matching TRBD2. The CDR3 consists of 17 residues. Per germline, CDR1 LGHNA and CDR2 YSLEER. V trimming: 2 bases; J trimming: 4 bases; junction bases outside the gene matches: 8. CDR3 bases: TGCGCCAGCAGCCAAACTTTAGCGGGAGGACCATACAATGAGCAGTTCTTC. Its translation is CASSQTLAGGPYNEQFF.

The genes are TRBV5-4 and TRBJ2-1; TRBD2 matches at 14 bases. This CDR3 comprises 15 residues. Germline-derived CDR1 and CDR2 are SGHNT and YYREEE (reference sequence). Losses at the gene ends were 3 bases for V and 7 bases for J; bases not matched to a gene: 3. For the CDR3, the DNA is TGTGCCAGCAGCTCGACTAGCGGGAGGGGTAATGAGCAGTTCTTC. Encoded protein: CASSSTSGRGNEQFF. Variable domain in full (rest from reference TRBV5-4 and TRBJ2-1): ETGVTQSPTHLIKTRGQQVTLRCSSQSGHNTVSWYQQALGQGPQFIFQYYREEENGRGNFPPRFSGLQFPNYSSELNVNALELDDSALYLCASSSTSGRGNEQFFGPGTRLTVL.

With regard to this clonotype: This clone may be a read error of a much larger clone one base away. The chain links TRBV5-1 to TRBJ2-5; 8 bases fit TRBD1. CDR3 length: 14 amino acids. The germline V gene has CDR1 SGHRS and CDR2 YFSETQ. CDR3: CASTIGQGRETRYF. CDR3 nucleotide sequence: TGCGCCAGCACAATCGGACAGGGCCGAGAGACCCGGTACTTC.

The chain is built from TRBV15 and TRBJ2-4, with 7 bases fitting TRBD1. Per germline, CDR1 LNHNV and CDR2 YYDKDF (reference sequence). Losses at the gene ends were 2 bases for V and 5 bases for J; bases not matched to a gene: 0. The CDR3 totals 13 residues. The CDR3 loop reads CATSRQGENIQYF. In DNA form, the CDR3 reads TGTGCCACCAGCAGACAGGGGGAAAACATTCAGTACTTC.

This chain connects TRBV6-2 or TRBV6-3 to TRBJ2-7; tentatively, D is TRBD1 or TRBD2 (6 bases each). Trimming removed 6 bases from V and 6 bases from J, with 15 bases in between. Per the germline V gene, CDR1 is MNHEY and CDR2 is SVGEGT. The CDR3 covers 13 residues. This chain's CDR3 is CASRDSLRGEQYF. CDR3 nucleotide sequence: TGTGCCAGCAGGGACAGCTTGCGGGGCGAGCAGTACTTC.

This clonotype was picked up many times. This chain joins TRBV7-2 and TRBJ1-4; the D is unclear. Per germline, CDR1 SGHTA and CDR2 FQGNSA. This CDR3 region has 13 residues. V gave up 5 bases and J gave up 12 bases, with 16 bases separating them. CDR3 sequence: CASSRGAVTELFF. Written as DNA, the CDR3 is TGTGCCAGCAGCCGCGGAGCGGTGACGGAACTGTTTTTT.